These 30 T cell receptor beta chains were all obtained from the same sample, sequenced in a study of T-cell memory formation after mild COVID-19. A single record per CDR3 protein comes from TCRdb applying MiXCR to the 5' RACE reads. The sample yields approximately 350,000 distinct CDR3 sequences, 10% to 15% seen once. The sample consisted of PBMCs or a T cell subset sorted from them (not recorded which). All receptors derive from a man in his late teens or twenties who had mild COVID-19 (a few samples of this study predate the infection). Cell type and time point are not known.

This chain uses TRBV20-1 with TRBJ1-2, with D uncertain. In germline, CDR1 is DFQATT, CDR2 SNEGSKA (reference sequence). The ends were cut back, 6 bases at V and 0 bases at J, with 8 bases in the middle. The CDR3 has 12 residues. The CDR3: CSARTANYGYTF. CDR3 DNA sequence: TGCAGTGCCAGAACAGCTAACTATGGCTACACCTTC.

This sequence joins TRBV7-8 and TRBJ2-7; 8 bases fit TRBD2. The V gene end was trimmed by 5 bases and the J gene end by 0 bases; junction bases not matched to a gene: 6. The CDR3 totals 15 residues. The germline gives CDR1 SGHVS, CDR2 FQNEAQ. The CDR3 DNA reads as TGTGCCAGCAGCATTAGCGGGACTCCCTCCTACGAGCAGTACTTC. Its translation: CASSISGTPSYEQYF. The complete variable domain, with remaining parts taken from reference TRBV7-8 and TRBJ2-7, reads GAGVSQSPRYKVAKRGQDVALRCDPISGHVSLFWYQQALGQGPEFLTYFQNEAQLDKSGLPSDRFFAERPEGSVSTLKIQRTQQEDSAVYLCASSISGTPSYEQYFGPGTRLTVT.

This clonotype came up a few times. The V gene is TRBV6-1, the J gene TRBJ2-3, with D possibly being TRBD2 (5 bases). The V gene's germline CDR1 is MNHNS and CDR2 SASEGT. CDR3 length equals 15 residues. V shed 3 bases and J shed 1 base, with 11 bases lying between them. The CDR3 is CASSESGIRTDTQYF. CDR3 nucleotides: TGTGCCAGCAGTGAGTCGGGGATCCGCACAGATACGCAGTATTTT.

The chain is built from TRBV7-6 and TRBJ2-5; D is uncertain. Trimming removed 1 base from V and 0 bases from J, with 12 bases in between. The CDR3 sequence is 16 residues long. Germline V CDR1 and CDR2: SGHVS, FNYEAQ. The CDR3 is CASSLEGSGYQETQYF. CDR3 in DNA: TGTGCCAGCAGCTTAGAGGGTTCCGGCTACCAAGAGACCCAGTACTTC. Full variable domain (remainder filled in from reference TRBV7-6 and TRBJ2-5): GAGVSQSPRYKVTKRGQDVALRCDPISGHVSLYWYRQALGQGPEFLTYFNYEAQQDKSGLPNDRFSAERPEGSISTLTIQRTEQRDSAMYRCASSLEGSGYQETQYFGPGTRLLVL.

This clonotype was observed a few times. The CDR3 region has the DNA TGTGCCAGCCGAAAGGAGGGTCGAAGCACAGATACGCAGTATTTT. This gives the protein CASRKEGRSTDTQYF. The chain is built from TRBV10-3 and TRBJ2-3; possible D gene TRBD2, 6 bases. The germline CDR1 and CDR2 sequences are ENHRY and SYGVKD. This CDR3 has 15 residues. The V and J ends lost 10 bases and 0 bases respectively, with 17 bases between them.

This clonotype was recorded many times. V gene TRBV7-2 combines with J gene TRBJ2-3, with 8 bases aligning to TRBD2. Per germline, CDR1 SGHTA and CDR2 FQGNSA. V trimming: 5 bases; J trimming: 1 base; junction bases outside the gene matches: 5. There are 15 residues in the CDR3. The DNA for the CDR3 is TGTGCCAGCAGCAATAGCGGGGCCCGCACAGATACGCAGTATTTT. It translates to CASSNSGARTDTQYF.

The chain has TRBV7-2 and TRBJ1-2, with D perhaps matching TRBD1 (5 bases). Deletions cut 3 bases from V and 0 bases from J, with 11 bases between. Germline V CDR1 and CDR2: SGHTA, FQGNSA. The CDR3 totals 15 residues. The CDR3 coding sequence is TGTGCCAGCAGCTTCTCAAGCAGGGCTAACTATGGCTACACCTTC. The encoded protein is CASSFSSRANYGYTF. Combining the CDR3 with reference TRBV7-2 and TRBJ1-2 gives the whole variable domain GAGVSQSPSNKVTEKGKDVELRCDPISGHTALYWYRQSLGQGLEFLIYFQGNSAPDKSGLPSDRFSAERTGGSVSTLTIQRTQQEDSAVYLCASSFSSRANYGYTFGSGTRLTVV.

The table lists this clonotype with many counts. The chain combines TRBV6-4 with TRBJ1-2; D uncertain. V was shortened by 5 bases and J by 6 bases, with 16 bases between the two germline ends. Germline V gene lookup returns CDR1 MRHNA and CDR2 SNTAGT. The CDR3 runs 14 residues. The CDR3 region is CASSPGSPEDGYTF. CDR3 DNA: TGTGCCAGCAGTCCCGGGTCCCCGGAGGATGGCTACACCTTC.

This clonotype appeared a few times. V and J are TRBV12-3 or TRBV12-4 and TRBJ2-1; 12 bases fit TRBD2. CDR3 length equals 15 residues. V shed 3 bases and J 6 bases; nucleotides not matched to a gene: 3. The CDR3 sequence: CASSFGLAGLNEQFF. The CDR3, as DNA: TGTGCCAGCAGTTTTGGACTAGCGGGGCTCAATGAGCAGTTCTTC.

The rearrangement uses TRBV18 and TRBJ1-3; no clear D. The CDR3 length is 12 residues. Trimming removed 3 bases at V and 8 bases at J, with 8 bases between. CDR1 KGHSH and CDR2 LQKENI come from the germline V gene. As DNA, the CDR3 is TGTGCCAGCTCACCCCGCCTGCACACCATATATTTT. Amino acid sequence: CASSPRLHTIYF.

In this sample, this clonotype turned up a few times. V gene TRBV5-1 combines with J gene TRBJ2-6; possibly TRBD2 for D (7 bases). Germline values: CDR1 SGHRS, CDR2 YFSETQ. Trimming shortened V by 0 bases and J by 4 bases, and 17 bases separated the two germline ends. This CDR3 has 18 amino acids. The CDR3 sequence: CASSLVSGEGSGANVLTF. The DNA of the CDR3 is TGCGCCAGCAGCTTGGTTTCAGGGGAGGGCTCCGGGGCCAACGTCCTGACTTTC.

This clonotype occurred a few times. This chain connects TRBV9 to TRBJ2-4; TRBD2 matches at 7 bases. Per germline, CDR1 SGDLS and CDR2 YYNGEE. The V gene end was trimmed by 4 bases and the J gene end by 0 bases; junction bases not matched to a gene: 4. The CDR3 extends over 15 amino acids. The DNA of the CDR3 is TGTGCCAGCAGCAAGCGGGGTCTAGCCAAAAACATTCAGTACTTC. Residues: CASSKRGLAKNIQYF.

J is TRBJ1-1 and V is TRBV27; D not certain. The CDR3 loop spans 13 amino acids. V lost 9 bases and J 4 bases, leaving 15 bases between the germline ends. The germline V gene encodes CDR1 MNHEY and CDR2 SMNVEV (reference sequence). The CDR3 loop reads CASHISPSTEAFF. For the CDR3, the DNA is TGTGCCAGTCACATTTCGCCGAGCACTGAAGCTTTCTTT.

The chain joins TRBV28 to TRBJ2-7; D remains ambiguous. The CDR3 has 14 amino acids. Trimming left V 6 bases short and J 0 bases short, with 12 bases between. Per germline, CDR1 MDHEN and CDR2 SYDVKM. The CDR3 protein is CASSPPASSYEQYV. For the CDR3, the DNA is TGTGCCAGCAGCCCGCCCGCGAGCTCCTACGAGCAGTACGTC.

The V gene is TRBV25-1, the J gene TRBJ2-3; 9 positions agree with TRBD1. From germline, CDR1 is MGHDK and CDR2 SYGVNS. J was trimmed by 6 bases and V by 6 bases; bases with no gene match: 10. The CDR3 runs 15 residues. CDR3 sequence: CASSVTGTGSDTQYF. CDR3 coding DNA: TGTGCCAGCAGCGTCACCGGGACAGGGTCGGATACGCAGTATTTT.

This clonotype was observed a single time. V gene TRBV4-1 combines with J gene TRBJ2-5; possibly TRBD1 or TRBD2 for D (5 bases each). The ends were cut back, 1 base at V and 5 bases at J, with 11 bases in the middle. CDR1 is MGHRA and CDR2 is YSYEKL in the germline V gene. This CDR3 is 14 amino acids long. In nucleotides, the CDR3 is TGCGCCAGCAGCCAAGGACAGTGGGGGGAGACCCAGTACTTC. Translated: CASSQGQWGETQYF.

CDR3 in amino acids: CASSILPTGTGSPLHF. The CDR3 DNA follows: TGCGCCAGCAGCATCCTCCCGACAGGCACGGGTTCACCCCTCCACTTT. The chain joins TRBV5-1 to TRBJ1-6; TRBD1 is a possible D gene (6 bases). The V end was cut by 4 bases, the J end by 9 bases, with 20 bases between. The CDR3 consists of 16 residues. Germline CDR1 is SGHRS and CDR2 is YFSETQ.

This clonotype was observed a few times. The rearrangement joins TRBV20-1 to TRBJ2-7; TRBD1 agrees at 11 bases. V was pared by 6 bases and J by 2 bases, with 6 bases of the junction left unmatched. The germline V gene encodes CDR1 DFQATT and CDR2 SNEGSKA (reference sequence). CDR3 size: 14 residues. The CDR3 bases are TGCAGTGCCCAGGACAGGGGGCCGACCTACGAGCAGTACGTC. It is translated as CSAQDRGPTYEQYV.

V usage is TRBV18 and J usage is TRBJ1-2, with 8 bases fitting TRBD1. V was pared by 5 bases and J by 8 bases, with 7 bases of the junction left unmatched. From germline, CDR1 is KGHSH and CDR2 LQKENI. The CDR3 totals 13 residues. The CDR3 sequence: CASSEDRELGYTF. As DNA, the CDR3 is TGTGCCAGCTCAGAGGACAGGGAATTAGGCTACACCTTC.

This clonotype was seen at least ten times. The CDR3 DNA follows: TGTGCCAGCAGTGAGGGACGGTGGAACACTGAAGCTTTCTTT. Amino acid sequence: CASSEGRWNTEAFF. The rearrangement uses TRBV12-3 or TRBV12-4 and TRBJ1-1; D is possibly TRBD1 (5 bases). This CDR3 contains 14 residues. Trimming stripped 5 bases from V and 1 base from J, with 11 bases between.

Only a few counts were recorded for this clonotype. The chain employs TRBV10-3 and TRBJ2-2; either TRBD1 or TRBD2 may supply D (5 bases each). The CDR3 consists of 13 residues. Germline V gene data show CDR1 as ENHRY and CDR2 as SYGVKD. Trimming took off 8 bases at V and 6 bases at J, with 13 bases between the two ends. The CDR3 is CAIEGRLAGELFF. The CDR3 nucleotides are TGTGCCATCGAGGGGCGTCTCGCCGGGGAGCTGTTTTTT.

In this sample, this clonotype turned up many times. This chain connects TRBV27 to TRBJ2-3, with 8 bases fitting TRBD2. Losses at the gene ends were 7 bases for V and 3 bases for J; bases not matched to a gene: 9. The CDR3 sequence is 15 residues long. Germline assignment: CDR1 MNHEY and CDR2 SMNVEV (reference sequence). The CDR3 sequence: CASTGGGRGTDTQYF. CDR3 sequence (DNA): TGTGCCAGCACCGGGGGGGGCCGGGGGACAGATACGCAGTATTTT.

The chain carries TRBV5-5 and TRBJ2-3, with D possibly TRBD2 on 6 matching bases. The germline V gene encodes CDR1 SGHKS and CDR2 YYEKEE (reference sequence). With 6 bases removed from V and 4 bases from J, the gap between germline ends came to 15 bases. The CDR3 has 14 amino acids. CDR3 amino acids: CASMSGERPDTQYF. For the CDR3, the DNA is TGTGCCAGCATGTCGGGGGAGCGCCCAGATACGCAGTATTTT.

This chain uses TRBV9 with TRBJ1-1; TRBD1 is a possible D gene (5 bases). The germline V gene encodes CDR1 SGDLS and CDR2 YYNGEE. The CDR3 is made up of 13 amino acids. V lost 0 bases and J 10 bases, leaving 13 bases between the germline ends. The CDR3 protein is CASSVEVGGGAFF. The CDR3 DNA reads as TGTGCCAGCAGCGTAGAAGTGGGTGGGGGAGCTTTCTTT.

This clonotype was detected ten times or more. V usage is TRBV12-3 or TRBV12-4 and J usage is TRBJ2-1; TRBD1 might be the D (6 bases). The V gene lost 6 bases and the J gene lost 10 bases, with 13 bases spanning the gap. The CDR3 is made up of 12 amino acids. The CDR3 loop is CASRPPGTEQFF. The CDR3 DNA reads TGTGCCAGCAGGCCCCCCGGGACAGAGCAGTTCTTC.

This clonotype occurred a few times. The chain uses TRBV5-1 and TRBJ1-2; unclear D gene. The CDR3 contains 12 residues. V lost 4 bases to trimming and J lost 3 bases, with 7 bases between them. The V gene's germline CDR1 is SGHRS and CDR2 YFSETQ. The CDR3 DNA reads as TGCGCCAGCAGCCCTAACGACTATGGCTACACCTTC. Translating gives CASSPNDYGYTF.

Many counts were recorded for this clonotype. V gene TRBV12-3 or TRBV12-4 combines with J gene TRBJ1-5, with a weak D call TRBD1 (5 bases). The ends were cut back, 1 base at V and 3 bases at J, with 10 bases in the middle. The CDR3 totals 15 residues. This CDR3 reads CASSLGGTVNQPQHF. For the CDR3, the DNA is TGTGCCAGCAGTTTAGGGGGGACGGTCAATCAGCCCCAGCATTTT.

This chain uses TRBV3-1 with TRBJ2-1; TRBD2 matches at 8 bases. CDR3 length equals 15 residues. Trimming cost V 0 bases and J 6 bases; bases outside gene matches: 4. Germline assignment: CDR1 LGHDT and CDR2 YNNKEL (reference sequence). As DNA, the CDR3 is TGTGCCAGCAGCCAAGAGATCGGGGGGGCCAATGAGCAGTTCTTC. It is translated as CASSQEIGGANEQFF.

J is TRBJ2-5 and V is TRBV9; 9 nucleotides match TRBD1. Looked up from germline, CDR1 is SGDLS and CDR2 is YYNGEE. The CDR3 length is 15 residues. V lost 2 bases and J lost 5; bases outside the gene matches: 7. Here the CDR3 reads CASSVGDRVLETQYF. The CDR3 coding sequence is TGTGCCAGCAGCGTCGGGGACAGGGTTTTGGAGACCCAGTACTTC.

This clonotype was seen a handful of times. The chain combines TRBV10-3 with TRBJ2-5; weak D call: TRBD2 (6 bases). Germline lookup yields CDR1 ENHRY and CDR2 SYGVKD. Trimming stripped 2 bases from V and 5 bases from J, with 15 bases between. The CDR3 sequence is 15 residues long. The CDR3 DNA reads TGTGCCATCAGTGAGCCAGCGGGTTCGCAGGAGACCCAGTACTTC. Its protein is CAISEPAGSQETQYF.